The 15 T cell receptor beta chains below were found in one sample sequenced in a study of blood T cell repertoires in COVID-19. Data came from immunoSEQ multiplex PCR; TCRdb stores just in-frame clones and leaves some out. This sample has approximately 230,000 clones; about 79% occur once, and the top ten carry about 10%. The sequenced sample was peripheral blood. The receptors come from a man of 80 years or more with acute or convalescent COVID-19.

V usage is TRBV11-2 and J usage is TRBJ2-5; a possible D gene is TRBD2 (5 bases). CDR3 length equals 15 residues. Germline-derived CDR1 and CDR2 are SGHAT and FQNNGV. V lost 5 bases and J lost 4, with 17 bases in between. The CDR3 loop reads CASSVITSGLETQYF. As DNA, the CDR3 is TGTGCCAGCAGCGTAATTACTAGTGGGCTAGAGACCCAGTACTTC.

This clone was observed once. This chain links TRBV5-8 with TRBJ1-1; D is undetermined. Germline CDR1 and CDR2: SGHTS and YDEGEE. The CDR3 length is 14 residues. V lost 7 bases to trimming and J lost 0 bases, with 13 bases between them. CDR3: CASGREGVNTEAFF. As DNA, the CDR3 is TGTGCCAGCGGGAGGGAGGGAGTGAACACTGAAGCTTTCTTT.

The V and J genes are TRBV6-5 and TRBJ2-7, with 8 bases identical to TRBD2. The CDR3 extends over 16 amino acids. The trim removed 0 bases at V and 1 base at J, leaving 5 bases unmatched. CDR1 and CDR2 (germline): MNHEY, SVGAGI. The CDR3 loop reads CASSYSGGGPSYEQYF. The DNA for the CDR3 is TGTGCCAGCAGTTACTCGGGCGGGGGGCCTTCCTACGAGCAGTACTTC.

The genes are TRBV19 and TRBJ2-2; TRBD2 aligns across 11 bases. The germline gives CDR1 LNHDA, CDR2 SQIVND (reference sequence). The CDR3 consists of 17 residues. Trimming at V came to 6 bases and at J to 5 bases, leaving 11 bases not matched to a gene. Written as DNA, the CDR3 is TGTGCCAGTAGACCGCCTAAGACTAGCGGGATTACCGGGGAGCTGTTTTTT. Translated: CASRPPKTSGITGELFF. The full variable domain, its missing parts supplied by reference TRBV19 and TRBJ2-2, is DGGITQSPKYLFRKEGQNVTLSCEQNLNHDAMYWYRQDPGQGLRLIYYSQIVNDFQKGDIAEGYSVSREKKESFPLTVTSAQKNPTAFYLCASRPPKTSGITGELFFGEGSRLTVL.

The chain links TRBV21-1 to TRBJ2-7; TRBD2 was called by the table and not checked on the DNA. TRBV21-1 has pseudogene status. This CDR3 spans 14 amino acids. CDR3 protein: CASSKVASPHEQYF. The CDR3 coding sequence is TGTGCCAGCAGCAAAGTAGCTAGCCCTCACGAGCAGTACTTC.

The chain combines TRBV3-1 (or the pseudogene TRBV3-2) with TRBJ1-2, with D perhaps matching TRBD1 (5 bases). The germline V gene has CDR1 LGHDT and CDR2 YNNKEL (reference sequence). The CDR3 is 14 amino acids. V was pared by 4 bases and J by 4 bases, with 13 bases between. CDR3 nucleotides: TGTGCCAGCAGCCTCCCGACAGCGACCTATGGCTACACCTTC. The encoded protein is CASSLPTATYGYTF.

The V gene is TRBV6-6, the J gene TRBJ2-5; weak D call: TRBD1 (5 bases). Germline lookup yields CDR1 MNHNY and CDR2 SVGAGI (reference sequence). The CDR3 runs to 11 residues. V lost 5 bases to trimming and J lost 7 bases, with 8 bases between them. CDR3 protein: CASSNTGTQYF. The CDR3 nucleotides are TGTGCCAGCAGTAATACAGGGACCCAGTACTTC.

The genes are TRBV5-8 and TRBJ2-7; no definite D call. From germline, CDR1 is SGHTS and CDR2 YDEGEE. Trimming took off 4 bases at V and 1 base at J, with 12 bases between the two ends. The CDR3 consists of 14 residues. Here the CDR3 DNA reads TGTGCCAGCAGCCGCCCGGCGGAATCCTACGAGCAGTACTTC. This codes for CASSRPAESYEQYF.

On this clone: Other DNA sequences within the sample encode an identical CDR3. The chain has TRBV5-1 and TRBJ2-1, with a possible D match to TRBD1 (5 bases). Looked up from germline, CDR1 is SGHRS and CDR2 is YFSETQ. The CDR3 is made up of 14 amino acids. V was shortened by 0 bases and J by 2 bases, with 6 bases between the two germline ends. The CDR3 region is CASSLGQTYNEQFF. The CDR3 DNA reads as TGCGCCAGCAGCTTGGGACAGACCTACAATGAGCAGTTCTTC.

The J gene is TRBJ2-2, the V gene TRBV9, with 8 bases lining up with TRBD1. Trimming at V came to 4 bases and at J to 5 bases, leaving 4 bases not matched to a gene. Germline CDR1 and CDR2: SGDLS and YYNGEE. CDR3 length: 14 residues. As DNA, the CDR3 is TGTGCCAGCAGCAGCCGACAGGGGACCGGGGAGCTGTTTTTT. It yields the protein CASSSRQGTGELFF.

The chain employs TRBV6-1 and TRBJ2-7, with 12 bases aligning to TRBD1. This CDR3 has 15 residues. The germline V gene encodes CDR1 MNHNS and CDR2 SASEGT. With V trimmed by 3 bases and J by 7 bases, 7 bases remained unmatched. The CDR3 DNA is TGTGCCAGCAGTGACGGGACAGGGGGCCGGTGGGAGCAGTACTTC. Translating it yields CASSDGTGGRWEQYF.

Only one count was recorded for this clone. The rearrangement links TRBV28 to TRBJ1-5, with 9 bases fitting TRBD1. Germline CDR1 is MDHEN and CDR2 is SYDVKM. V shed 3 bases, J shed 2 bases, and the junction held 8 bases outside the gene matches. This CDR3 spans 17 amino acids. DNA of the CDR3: TGTGCCAGCAGTTTCCAGCCGGGACAGGGACGCAATCAGCCCCAGCATTTT. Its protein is CASSFQPGQGRNQPQHF.

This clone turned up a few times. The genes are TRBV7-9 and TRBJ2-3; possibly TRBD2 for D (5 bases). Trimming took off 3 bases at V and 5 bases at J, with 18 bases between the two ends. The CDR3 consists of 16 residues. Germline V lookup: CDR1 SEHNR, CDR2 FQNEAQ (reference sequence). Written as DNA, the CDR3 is TGTGCCAGCAGCTTGGCCCTTAGCGTCCGTTTAGATACGCAGTATTTT. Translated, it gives CASSLALSVRLDTQYF. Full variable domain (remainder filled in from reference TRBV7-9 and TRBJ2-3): DTGVSQNPRHKITKRGQNVTFRCDPISEHNRLYWYRQTLGQGPEFLTYFQNEAQLEKSRLLSDRFSAERPKGSFSTLEIQRTEQGDSAMYLCASSLALSVRLDTQYFGPGTRLTVL.

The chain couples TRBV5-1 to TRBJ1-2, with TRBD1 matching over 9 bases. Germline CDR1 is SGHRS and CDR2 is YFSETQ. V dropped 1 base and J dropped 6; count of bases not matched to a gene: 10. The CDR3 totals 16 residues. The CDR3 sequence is CASSLRATGGANGYTF. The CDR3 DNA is TGCGCCAGCAGCTTGCGTGCCACAGGGGGCGCGAATGGCTACACCTTC.

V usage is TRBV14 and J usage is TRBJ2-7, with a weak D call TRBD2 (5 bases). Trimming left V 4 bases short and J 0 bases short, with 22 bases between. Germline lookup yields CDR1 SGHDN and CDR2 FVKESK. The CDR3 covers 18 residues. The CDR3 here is CASSPRDVSTTYSYEQYF. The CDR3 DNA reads TGTGCCAGCAGCCCTCGTGATGTATCGACTACGTACTCCTACGAGCAGTACTTC.